This TCR beta chain was sequenced for a study of T cells in tuberculosis. Sequencing of TCR-alpha and TCR-beta chains was unpaired. The protocol was immunoSEQ multiplex PCR, while the TCRdb copy is restricted to in-frame clones and leaves out a portion. This repertoire shows 85,000 to 90,000 clones, roughly 93% found once; its top ten account for 1.5% to 2%. Whole-study results and caveats: T cells binding CD1B-GMM tetramer weakly possibly escaped the sort.

Sorting used thawed, overnight-rested PBMC stained with anti-CD3, a viability dye and GMM-loaded CD1B tetramer. The lipid loaded on the CD1B tetramers was C32 glucose monomycolate from Rhodococcus equi. This sequence was found in an adult woman with latent tuberculosis. Source material: CD1b-GMM tetramer-negative cells sorted from PBMCs.

The CDR3 region is CASSQQVTGVLTF. CDR3 DNA sequence: TGTGCCAGCTCGCAACAGGTGACCGGCGTCCTGACTTTC. This chain joins TRBV7-2 and TRBJ2-6, with D perhaps TRBD1 (5 bases). Deletions cut 8 bases from V and 12 bases from J, with 17 bases between. CDR1 SGHTA and CDR2 FQGNSA come from the germline V gene. CDR3 length: 13 residues.